These 22 T cell receptor beta chains were sequenced from one sample in a study of T-cell reconstitution after alpha-beta-depleted transplantation in children. The library targeted TCRbeta and was prepared with unique molecular identifiers. TCRdb independently ran MiXCR on the PCR reads; one entry per CDR3 protein. The profile shows about 360,000 distinct CDR3 sequences, about an eighth of them singletons. Here the sequenced sample was PBMCs, taken from the stem cell graft. The receptors here all came from a human donor who donated a stem cell graft to a child with Fanconi anemia.

This clonotype appeared many times. The CDR3 coding sequence is TGTGCCAGCAGAAAACAGGATTACAATGAGCAGTTCTTC. Translation: CASRKQDYNEQFF. The chain combines TRBV12-3 or TRBV12-4 with TRBJ2-1, with D possibly matching TRBD1 (5 bases). V was pared by 6 bases and J by 4 bases, with 10 bases between. The CDR3 sequence is 13 residues long.

This clonotype was seen only a few times. The chain links TRBV6-5 to TRBJ1-4, with a tentative D call TRBD1 (5 bases). Germline V gene data show CDR1 as MNHEY and CDR2 as SVGAGI. The V gene lost 0 bases and the J gene lost 6 bases, with 8 bases spanning the gap. This CDR3 is built from 14 residues. As DNA, the CDR3 is TGTGCCAGCAGTTACTCAGGAGGGGATGAAAAACTGTTTTTT. Protein sequence: CASSYSGGDEKLFF.

This rearrangement joins TRBV9 to TRBJ1-3; D is unclear. The V end was cut by 0 bases, the J end by 2 bases, with 12 bases between. Germline V gives CDR1 SGDLS, CDR2 YYNGEE. The length of the CDR3 is 16 residues. The CDR3 DNA sequence: TGTGCCAGCAGCGTAGCCCTGGGGTCGGCTGGAAACACCATATATTTT. The encoded protein is CASSVALGSAGNTIYF. Variable domain in full (rest from reference TRBV9 and TRBJ1-3): DSGVTQTPKHLITATGQRVTLRCSPRSGDLSVYWYQQSLDQGLQFLIQYYNGEERAKGNILERFSAQQFPDLHSELNLSSLELGDSALYFCASSVALGSAGNTIYFGEGSWLTVV.

This clonotype appeared a few times. The chain uses TRBV7-2 and TRBJ1-1; D ambiguous. The CDR3 length is 13 residues. Trimming took 5 bases from V and 10 from J, leaving 17 bases between them. Germline V CDR1 and CDR2: SGHTA, FQGNSA. The CDR3 here is CASSVGRALGAFF. The CDR3 bases are TGTGCCAGCAGCGTCGGACGGGCACTGGGAGCTTTCTTT.

CDR3 nucleotide sequence: TGTGCCAGCAGCAACTTAGGCCAACCCGGTGGGTACGTC. Amino acids: CASSNLGQPGGYV. V is TRBV21-1 and J is TRBJ2-7; the DNA was not compared with TRBD1, the D call given in the table. TRBV21-1 has pseudogene status. There are 13 residues in the CDR3.

This clonotype occurred many times. V is TRBV21-1 and J is TRBJ1-1; the DNA was not used to check the table's D call, TRBD1. TRBV21-1 is annotated as a pseudogene. CDR3 size: 13 residues. The CDR3 is CASSSARGTEAFF. CDR3 nucleotide sequence: TGTGCCAGCAGTTCAGCCCGGGGCACTGAAGCTTTCTTT.

This chain connects TRBV18 to TRBJ1-3; 7 bases align to TRBD1. The germline gives CDR1 KGHSH, CDR2 LQKENI. The CDR3 has 15 residues. V gave up 4 bases and J gave up 0 bases; unmatched junction bases: 3. Written as DNA, the CDR3 is TGTGCCAGCTCACAGGGACAGAGCTCTGGAAACACCATATATTTT. Amino acids: CASSQGQSSGNTIYF.

The sample holds a few counts of this clonotype. The chain uses TRBV30 and TRBJ2-2; no definite D call. This CDR3 spans 13 amino acids. V dropped 0 bases and J dropped 4 bases, with 6 bases sitting between them. Germline assignment: CDR1 GTSNPN and CDR2 SVGIG (reference sequence). The CDR3 is CAWSVLFTGELFF. The DNA for the CDR3 is TGTGCCTGGAGTGTACTGTTCACCGGGGAGCTGTTTTTT.

This clonotype was seen ten or more times. The chain is built from TRBV9 and TRBJ2-6; D uncertain. The CDR3 length is 15 residues. The germline CDR1 and CDR2 sequences are SGDLS and YYNGEE. V dropped 3 bases and J dropped 0 bases, with 7 bases sitting between them. The chain's CDR3 is CASSGGFSGANVLTF. DNA of the CDR3: TGTGCCAGCAGCGGAGGTTTCTCTGGGGCCAACGTCCTGACTTTC.

This clonotype appeared a few times. The genes are TRBV7-9 and TRBJ2-1; 7 positions agree with TRBD2. Per the germline V gene, CDR1 is SEHNR and CDR2 is FQNEAQ (reference sequence). The V and J ends lost 4 bases and 12 bases, in that order; junction bases with no gene match: 9. The CDR3 has 13 amino acids. The CDR3 spells CASSWTGGRGQFF. DNA for the CDR3: TGTGCCAGCAGCTGGACGGGGGGACGGGGGCAGTTCTTC.

This clonotype was found a few times. The CDR3 loop reads CASSPPTGVGNEQFF. CDR3 nucleotide sequence: TGTGCCAGCAGCCCCCCGACAGGGGTGGGCAATGAGCAGTTCTTC. The chain uses TRBV7-2 and TRBJ2-1; 8 bases align to TRBD1. The CDR3 has 15 residues. Germline values: CDR1 SGHTA, CDR2 FQGNSA. J was trimmed by 6 bases and V by 5 bases; bases with no gene match: 9.

In its sample, this clonotype was seen a few times. The CDR3 sequence: CSVVGTNTEAFF. The DNA of the CDR3 is TGCAGCGTTGTTGGAACGAACACTGAAGCTTTCTTT. The rearrangement joins TRBV29-1 to TRBJ1-1; D ambiguous. The V gene's germline CDR1 is SQVTM and CDR2 ANQGSEA. The CDR3 has 12 residues. Trimming shortened V by 4 bases and J by 1 base, and 7 bases separated the two germline ends.

The chain uses TRBV11-3 and TRBJ2-1; 9 nucleotides agree with TRBD2. CDR1 is SGHNT and CDR2 is YENEEA in the germline V gene. The CDR3 contains 16 residues. The J segment lost 0 bases and the V segment lost 0 bases, leaving 0 bases of the junction unmatched. Here the CDR3 DNA reads TGTGCCAGCAGCTTAGATAGCGGGGGCTCCTACAATGAGCAGTTCTTC. Protein product: CASSLDSGGSYNEQFF.

This clonotype was seen more than once but under ten times. This chain joins TRBV24-1 and TRBJ2-2; maybe TRBD1 (5 bases). This CDR3 is 13 amino acids long. Trimming removed 9 bases from V and 5 bases from J, with 12 bases in between. Germline CDR1 reads KGHDR; CDR2 reads SFDVKD. The CDR3 is CATSTEKTGELFF. CDR3 in DNA: TGTGCCACCTCGACAGAAAAAACCGGGGAGCTGTTTTTT.

The rearrangement uses TRBV5-1 and TRBJ2-7; D perhaps matches TRBD2 (7 bases). V dropped 0 bases and J dropped 6 bases, with 13 bases sitting between them. This CDR3 spans 14 amino acids. Germline CDR1 SGHRS, CDR2 YFSETQ. The CDR3 region is CASSLVGGDSEQYF. The DNA for the CDR3 is TGCGCCAGCAGCTTGGTAGGGGGGGATTCCGAGCAGTACTTC. Full variable domain (rest looked up from reference TRBV5-1 and TRBJ2-7): KAGVTQTPRYLIKTRGQQVTLSCSPISGHRSVSWYQQTPGQGLQFLFEYFSETQRNKGNFPGRFSGRQFSNSRSEMNVSTLELGDSALYLCASSLVGGDSEQYFGPGTRLTVT.

The rearrangement links TRBV27 to TRBJ2-1; 12 positions agree with TRBD2. The germline V gene has CDR1 MNHEY and CDR2 SMNVEV (reference sequence). The CDR3 extends over 18 amino acids. V shed 7 bases and J 2 bases; nucleotides not matched to a gene: 12. CDR3 sequence: CASTSLAGGPLPYNEQFF. The CDR3 DNA sequence: TGTGCCAGCACCTCCCTAGCGGGGGGGCCCTTGCCCTACAATGAGCAGTTCTTC.

V is TRBV28 and J is TRBJ2-5; TRBD1 is a possible D gene (6 bases). CDR1 is MDHEN and CDR2 is SYDVKM in the germline V gene. The CDR3 spans 13 residues. Deletions cut 5 bases from V and 5 bases from J, with 12 bases between. This chain's CDR3 is CASSIPGAETQYF. The CDR3 nucleotides are TGTGCCAGCAGTATTCCAGGGGCGGAGACCCAGTACTTC.

This clonotype was seen a handful of times. CDR3: CASSLARGKGGYTF. CDR3 nucleotide sequence: TGTGCCAGCAGCTTAGCCCGGGGCAAAGGAGGCTACACCTTC. V usage is TRBV7-2 and J usage is TRBJ1-2, with a tentative D call TRBD1 (5 bases). Trimming removed 0 bases at V and 8 bases at J, with 13 bases between. This CDR3 has 14 residues. Germline lookup yields CDR1 SGHTA and CDR2 FQGNSA. Filled out from reference TRBV7-2 and TRBJ1-2, the complete variable domain reads GAGVSQSPSNKVTEKGKDVELRCDPISGHTALYWYRQSLGQGLEFLIYFQGNSAPDKSGLPSDRFSAERTGGSVSTLTIQRTQQEDSAVYLCASSLARGKGGYTFGSGTRLTVV.

This clonotype was seen more than once but under ten times. The rearrangement links TRBV11-1 to TRBJ2-2; TRBD1 aligns across 7 bases. CDR1 and CDR2 (germline): SGHAT, FQDESV (reference sequence). The trim removed 5 bases at V and 0 bases at J, leaving 6 bases unmatched. This CDR3 spans 16 amino acids. The DNA of the CDR3 is TGTGCCAGCAGCACACGGACAGGAGCGAACACCGGGGAGCTGTTTTTT. Protein sequence: CASSTRTGANTGELFF.

V is TRBV10-3 and J is TRBJ2-7; 8 bases line up with TRBD2. Trimming took 4 bases from V and 2 from J; bases not matched to a gene: 10. Germline V gene sequence: CDR1 ENHRY, CDR2 SYGVKD. The CDR3 covers 16 residues. CDR3 bases: TGTGCCATCAGTGCGGGAGGGGGTAGTCCCCCCTACGAGCAGTACGTC. Translation gives CAISAGGGSPPYEQYV.

This clonotype has a handful of counts. CDR3 sequence reads: CASSWGTAYEQYF. In DNA form, the CDR3 reads TGTGCCAGCAGCTGGGGGACAGCCTACGAGCAGTACTTC. V and J are TRBV11-2 and TRBJ2-7; TRBD1 matches 7 bases. The CDR3 is 13 residues long. Germline-derived CDR1 and CDR2 are SGHAT and FQNNGV. V shed 4 bases and J 2 bases; nucleotides not matched to a gene: 2.

This chain connects TRBV6-1 to TRBJ2-1, with a tentative D call TRBD2 (5 bases). The germline V gene has CDR1 MNHNS and CDR2 SASEGT. The CDR3 sequence is 15 residues long. V was cut by 3 bases and J by 5 bases, with 14 bases left in between. CDR3 DNA sequence: TGTGCCAGCAGTGATGGACTCCCGGGGAACAATGAGCAGTTCTTC. This codes for CASSDGLPGNNEQFF.